The clone carrying this T cell receptor (beta chain) was seen at least ten times. Its cognate antigen is unknown. This sample is drawn from a study of neurological immune-mediated disorders. Broader study findings: When the repertoires were sorted by phylogenetic grouping, those of 18 of 34 multiple sclerosis patients ended up in one related-CDR3 cluster, a possible signature.

The V gene lost 6 bases and the J gene lost 6 bases, with 16 bases spanning the gap. Looked up from germline, CDR1 is MNHEY and CDR2 is SVGAGI. The CDR3 has 14 amino acids. Synthesis of cDNA was accomplished via 5'RACE employing 10-nucleotide random UMIs. TCRdb re-called the 5' RACE reads through MiXCR, storing one row per CDR3 protein. The table shows more than 45,000 distinct CDR3 sequences, with 2% to 3% occurring only once. The sequencing input was PBMCs. The chain is built from TRBV6-5 and TRBJ2-3, with D perhaps TRBD1 (7 bases). The sequence was collected from a man aged 45-60 years with multiple sclerosis. The CDR3 coding sequence is TGTGCCAGCAGACCGACAGGGAGGTCTGATACGCAGTATTTT. Translated: CASRPTGRSDTQYF.